The 9 T cell receptor beta chains reported below all come from one sample, sequenced in a study of blood T cells in healthy people across ages. The second PCR ran about 6 to 11 cycles with a sample-barcoded 5' primer and J-beta primers. TCRdb fed the 5' RACE reads into MiXCR, producing one record per CDR3 protein. The sample has hundreds of thousands of distinct CDR3 sequences, 40% to 60% seen once. What was sequenced was blood. These receptors originate from a man younger than 40 in good health.

Only a few counts were recorded for this clonotype. The V and J genes are TRBV20-1 and TRBJ1-1, with TRBD1 matching 7 bases. With V trimmed by 2 bases and J by 11 bases, 8 bases remained unmatched. The germline V gene has CDR1 DFQATT and CDR2 SNEGSKA (reference sequence). CDR3 length equals 12 residues. In DNA form, the CDR3 reads TGCAGTGCTAGAATCGCAGGGGGAGACGCTTTCTTT. Its translation is CSARIAGGDAFF.

The rearrangement links TRBV12-3 or TRBV12-4 to TRBJ2-3, with a tentative D call TRBD2 (7 bases). The CDR3 sequence is 14 residues long. The V and J ends lost 3 bases and 8 bases respectively, with 15 bases between them. CDR3: CASSFSGGLSTQYF. The DNA of the CDR3 is TGTGCCAGCAGTTTCTCCGGGGGGCTAAGTACGCAGTATTTT.

This clonotype has a count of ten or more. The CDR3 DNA reads as TGTGCCAGCAGTTCGCCAGGGGGTTTAGGCTACACCTTC. Its protein product is CASSSPGGLGYTF. The chain uses TRBV27 and TRBJ1-2; 7 positions agree with TRBD1. The CDR3 runs 13 residues. The trim removed 4 bases at V and 8 bases at J, leaving 7 bases unmatched. CDR1 is MNHEY, CDR2 SMNVEV, per germline (reference sequence).

J is TRBJ2-2 and V is TRBV27; the match to TRBD1 covers 12 bases. The CDR3 contains 16 residues. Losses at the gene ends were 8 bases for V and 6 bases for J; bases not matched to a gene: 10. CDR1 is MNHEY, CDR2 SMNVEV, per germline (reference sequence). CDR3 in DNA: TGTGCCAGCGGTAAACCGGGACAGGGGGCCCCCGGGGAGCTGTTTTTT. Amino acids: CASGKPGQGAPGELFF.

V gene TRBV29-1 combines with J gene TRBJ2-5; 8 bases align to TRBD1. The CDR3 length is 13 residues. CDR1 SQVTM and CDR2 ANQGSEA come from the germline V gene. V lost 7 bases and J lost 3; bases outside the gene matches: 7. CDR3 coding DNA: TGCAGCGCCGAGACAGGGGATGAAGAGACCCAGTACTTC. Its translation: CSAETGDEETQYF.

The genes are TRBV6-5 and TRBJ1-6, with 9 bases fitting TRBD1. Germline V gene sequence: CDR1 MNHEY, CDR2 SVGAGI. The CDR3 has 13 amino acids. J gave up 9 bases and V 11 bases, and 8 bases lay outside the gene matches. Here the CDR3 reads CASTGTGLSPLHF. The CDR3 DNA reads TGTGCCTCTACCGGGACAGGGCTTTCACCCCTCCACTTT.

The chain carries TRBV10-3 and TRBJ1-6; 7 bases are shared with TRBD1. Germline CDR1 ENHRY, CDR2 SYGVKD. The trim removed 2 bases at V and 7 bases at J, leaving 14 bases unmatched. This CDR3 is built from 18 residues. The CDR3: CAISEGTRSGTENSPLHF. The CDR3 coding sequence is TGTGCCATCAGTGAGGGGACCCGTTCCGGGACAGAGAATTCACCCCTCCACTTT.

This clonotype appeared a few times. A much larger clone sits a single nucleotide away, making a read error possible. The rearrangement uses TRBV6-6 and TRBJ2-3, with D perhaps given as TRBD1 or TRBD2 (6 bases each). The CDR3 runs 14 residues. Trimming shortened V by 4 bases and J by 2 bases, and 10 bases separated the two germline ends. Germline lookup yields CDR1 MNHNY and CDR2 SVGAGI (reference sequence). The CDR3 loop reads CASSWGADTDTQYF. For the CDR3, the DNA is TGTGCCAGCAGTTGGGGGGCCGACACAGATACGCAGTATTTT.

The rearrangement joins TRBV15 to TRBJ2-1; D not certain. V was clipped by 0 bases and J by 2 bases, with 11 bases between them. This CDR3 is 16 amino acids long. The germline gives CDR1 LNHNV, CDR2 YYDKDF (reference sequence). The CDR3 DNA follows: TGTGCCACCAGCAGAGATGAGGCAGGTACCTACAATGAGCAGTTCTTC. Translation: CATSRDEAGTYNEQFF. The full variable domain, completed using reference TRBV15 and TRBJ2-1, is DAMVIQNPRYQVTQFGKPVTLSCSQTLNHNVMYWYQQKSSQAPKLLFHYYDKDFNNEADTPDNFQSRRPNTSFCFLDIRSPGLGDTAMYLCATSRDEAGTYNEQFFGPGTRLTVL.